Below, 21 T cell receptor beta chains from the same sample are listed, as sequenced in a study of T cell responses to AZD1222 COVID-19 vaccine. Repertoires were generated with immunoSEQ multiplex PCR, while TCRdb's copy carries only in-frame clones and drops some. Of approximately 170,000 clones in the sample, roughly 92% were seen once. Sequencing was performed on peripheral blood, taken on day 0 of AZD1222 vaccination. These receptors originate from an adult in good health.

In this sample, this clone turned up once. A junction end diverges from the germline sequence, so it may reflect a read error. The chain joins TRBV10-1 to TRBJ1-1; 9 bases fit TRBD1. CDR3 length: 17 amino acids. Germline values: CDR1 WNHNN, CDR2 SYGVQD (reference sequence). The CDR3 region has the DNA TGCGCCAGCAGCGAGTACGGGACAGGGTCGCCGGACACTGAAGCTTTCTTT. Protein sequence: CASSEYGTGSPDTEAFF.

The chain combines TRBV19 with TRBJ2-3; D remains ambiguous. The V and J ends lost 6 bases and 2 bases respectively, with 9 bases between them. CDR3 size: 13 residues. Germline assignment: CDR1 LNHDA and CDR2 SQIVND (reference sequence). CDR3 in amino acids: CASRGGFTDTQYF. For the CDR3, the DNA is TGTGCCAGTAGGGGTGGTTTCACAGATACGCAGTATTTT.

The chain recombines TRBV27 with TRBJ1-2; D is perhaps TRBD1 (6 bases). V was trimmed by 4 bases and J by 5 bases, leaving 23 bases between them. CDR3 length equals 17 residues. The germline gives CDR1 MNHEY, CDR2 SMNVEV (reference sequence). The CDR3 loop reads CASSSLGGQSSWYGYTF. Written as DNA, the CDR3 is TGTGCCAGCAGTTCCCTAGGGGGGCAGTCATCGTGGTATGGCTACACCTTC.

This chain links TRBV2 with TRBJ1-2, with D perhaps matching TRBD1 (5 bases). Trimming stripped 4 bases from V and 7 bases from J, with 13 bases between. This CDR3 spans 13 amino acids. Germline V gene sequence: CDR1 SNHLY, CDR2 FYNNEI. The CDR3 reads CASSAQGLGGYTF. The CDR3 DNA reads as TGTGCCAGCAGTGCCCAGGGCCTGGGTGGCTACACCTTC.

The V gene is TRBV5-8, the J gene TRBJ2-1, with 11 bases lining up with TRBD2. Germline V gene data show CDR1 as SGHTS and CDR2 as YDEGEE. This CDR3 contains 16 residues. V lost 4 bases and J lost 2; bases outside the gene matches: 5. The CDR3 protein is CASSDGTSGTYNEQFF. In DNA, the CDR3 is TGTGCCAGCAGCGACGGGACTAGCGGAACCTACAATGAGCAGTTCTTC.

This clone appeared a single time. The J gene is TRBJ1-5, the V gene TRBV6-2 or TRBV6-3; no definite D call. V dropped 6 bases and J dropped 2 bases, with 17 bases sitting between them. Germline assignment: CDR1 MNHEY and CDR2 SVGEGT. CDR3 length: 16 amino acids. CDR3 residues: CASSPWSSAGNQPQHF. The CDR3, as DNA: TGTGCCAGCAGCCCTTGGTCATCTGCCGGCAATCAGCCCCAGCATTTT.

The chain links TRBV30 to TRBJ2-3, with D tentatively TRBD2 (5 bases). Germline V gives CDR1 GTSNPN, CDR2 SVGIG (reference sequence). V shed 5 bases and J shed 4 bases, with 16 bases lying between them. The CDR3 runs to 14 residues. The CDR3 loop is CAWRVGVRSDTQYF. The CDR3 coding sequence is TGTGCCTGGCGGGTCGGGGTTAGGTCAGATACGCAGTATTTT. The full variable domain, completed using reference TRBV30 and TRBJ2-3, is SQTIHQWPATLVQPVGSPLSLECTVEGTSNPNLYWYRQAAGRGLQLLFYSVGIGQISSEVPQNLSASRPQDRQFILSSKKLLLSDSGFYLCAWRVGVRSDTQYFGPGTRLTVL.

V is TRBV27 and J is TRBJ2-3; unclear D gene. The CDR3 has 14 residues. Germline V lookup: CDR1 MNHEY, CDR2 SMNVEV (reference sequence). Trimming took 3 bases from V and 2 from J, leaving 9 bases between them. CDR3 nucleotides: TGTGCCAGCAGTTTGGCGGCCCACACAGATACGCAGTATTTT. It specifies CASSLAAHTDTQYF.

The chain is built from TRBV7-9 and TRBJ2-3, with 7 bases aligning to TRBD1. From germline, CDR1 is SEHNR and CDR2 FQNEAQ (reference sequence). The V and J ends lost 0 bases and 2 bases, in that order; junction bases with no gene match: 8. The CDR3 runs 17 residues. The CDR3 sequence: CASSLARTGFFTDTQYF. CDR3 in DNA: TGTGCCAGCAGCTTAGCCCGGACAGGATTCTTCACAGATACGCAGTATTTT.

The genes are TRBV30 and TRBJ1-4, with a weak D call TRBD1 (5 bases). CDR3 length equals 14 residues. The germline gives CDR1 GTSNPN, CDR2 SVGIG (reference sequence). Trimming stripped 2 bases from V and 7 bases from J, with 14 bases between. CDR3 sequence: CAWSQGRGREKLFF. CDR3 in DNA: TGTGCCTGGAGTCAAGGAAGGGGTCGTGAAAAACTGTTTTTT.

This clone is a singleton in its sample. The chain uses TRBV3-1 (or the pseudogene TRBV3-2) and TRBJ1-3, with D hard to call. CDR1 is LGHDT and CDR2 is YNNKEL in the germline V gene (reference sequence). Trimming pared 1 base from V and 1 base from J, leaving 20 bases between. The CDR3 length is 19 residues. The CDR3 region is CASSQATLSWVRSGNTIYF. CDR3 nucleotide sequence: TGTGCCAGCAGCCAAGCGACGCTGAGTTGGGTAAGGTCTGGAAACACCATATATTTT.

This chain uses TRBV27 with TRBJ1-5; 8 positions match TRBD1. The CDR3 runs 12 residues. Trimming took 5 bases from V and 8 from J; bases not matched to a gene: 2. Germline loops: CDR1 MNHEY, CDR2 SMNVEV (reference sequence). The CDR3 nucleotides read TGTGCCAGCAGTCCGACAGGGGAGCCCCAGCATTTT. It is translated as CASSPTGEPQHF.

The rearrangement links TRBV6-5 to TRBJ2-1, with TRBD1 matching 10 bases. The CDR3 has 15 residues. V trimming: 6 bases; J trimming: 6 bases; junction bases outside the gene matches: 8. Germline CDR1 reads MNHEY; CDR2 reads SVGAGI. CDR3 nucleotide sequence: TGTGCCAGCAGGACCGGGACAGGGGTGACCAATGAGCAGTTCTTC. This codes for CASRTGTGVTNEQFF.

This sequence joins TRBV24-1 and TRBJ1-5; D is uncertain. V lost 2 bases and J 3 bases, leaving 10 bases between the germline ends. CDR3 length equals 15 residues. Germline values: CDR1 KGHDR, CDR2 SFDVKD. CDR3 bases: TGTGCCACCAGTGATTACGCGGGAAACAATCAGCCCCAGCATTTT. It codes for CATSDYAGNNQPQHF.

The CDR3, as DNA: TGTGCCAGCAGCATTGGGGGGCCGTGGGAGCAGTACTTC. Its translation is CASSIGGPWEQYF. The V and J genes are TRBV6-6 and TRBJ2-7; D may correspond to TRBD1 or TRBD2 (6 bases each). The CDR3 is 13 amino acids. Looked up from germline, CDR1 is MNHNY and CDR2 is SVGAGI (reference sequence). With 6 bases removed from V and 7 bases from J, the gap between germline ends came to 16 bases.

The chain has TRBV11-3 and TRBJ2-7; TRBD1 aligns across 8 bases. The V gene end was trimmed by 5 bases and the J gene end by 0 bases; junction bases not matched to a gene: 6. From germline, CDR1 is SGHNT and CDR2 YENEEA. The CDR3 sequence is 15 residues long. The CDR3 DNA reads as TGTGCCAGCAGCCCAAGGACAGGGAACTCCTACGAGCAGTACTTC. It yields the protein CASSPRTGNSYEQYF. Complete variable domain (other parts from reference TRBV11-3 and TRBJ2-7): EAGVVQSPRYKIIEKKQPVAFWCNPISGHNTLYWYLQNLGQGPELLIRYENEEAVDDSQLPKDRFSAERLKGVDSTLKIQPAELGDSAVYLCASSPRTGNSYEQYFGPGTRLTVT.

V and J are TRBV5-1 and TRBJ2-5; tentative D call: TRBD2 (5 bases). V was clipped by 4 bases and J by 10 bases, with 14 bases between them. Germline V lookup: CDR1 SGHRS, CDR2 YFSETQ. The CDR3 consists of 12 residues. The CDR3, as DNA: TGCGCCAGCAGCCCCGCCCCGGGGTACCAGTACTTC. Its translation is CASSPAPGYQYF.

This chain connects TRBV11-2 to TRBJ1-2, with 7 bases matching TRBD1. CDR1 SGHAT and CDR2 FQNNGV come from the germline V gene. This CDR3 spans 15 amino acids. V dropped 6 bases and J dropped 6; count of bases not matched to a gene: 13. CDR3 in amino acids: CASSLGGGRSDGYTF. The CDR3 DNA reads TGTGCCAGCAGTTTGGGAGGGGGCAGGTCGGATGGCTACACCTTC.

CDR3 residues: CASSPGQGPHNEQFF. CDR3 nucleotides: TGTGCCAGTAGTCCAGGACAGGGCCCCCACAATGAGCAGTTCTTC. This chain connects TRBV19 to TRBJ2-1, with 8 bases matching TRBD1. The V gene's germline CDR1 is LNHDA and CDR2 SQIVND (reference sequence). The CDR3 consists of 15 residues. V lost 5 bases, J lost 5 bases, and 8 bases stayed unmatched.

The chain employs TRBV5-1 and TRBJ1-2; 9 bases are a match to TRBD1. This CDR3 region has 15 residues. Germline assignment: CDR1 SGHRS and CDR2 YFSETQ. Trimming removed 4 bases from V and 4 bases from J; junction bases left unmatched: 8. Written as DNA, the CDR3 is TGCGCCAGCAGCCCTGGGACAGGGCAGTCCTATGGCTACACCTTC. The encoded protein is CASSPGTGQSYGYTF.

The gene calls are TRBV7-2 and TRBJ1-2; D perhaps matches TRBD1 (5 bases). The length of the CDR3 is 16 residues. The V and J ends lost 5 bases and 6 bases respectively, with 22 bases between them. Germline V gene data show CDR1 as SGHTA and CDR2 as FQGNSA. The chain's CDR3 is CASSQVTTVPTDGYTF. DNA for the CDR3: TGTGCCAGCAGCCAAGTAACGACAGTTCCTACTGATGGCTACACCTTC.